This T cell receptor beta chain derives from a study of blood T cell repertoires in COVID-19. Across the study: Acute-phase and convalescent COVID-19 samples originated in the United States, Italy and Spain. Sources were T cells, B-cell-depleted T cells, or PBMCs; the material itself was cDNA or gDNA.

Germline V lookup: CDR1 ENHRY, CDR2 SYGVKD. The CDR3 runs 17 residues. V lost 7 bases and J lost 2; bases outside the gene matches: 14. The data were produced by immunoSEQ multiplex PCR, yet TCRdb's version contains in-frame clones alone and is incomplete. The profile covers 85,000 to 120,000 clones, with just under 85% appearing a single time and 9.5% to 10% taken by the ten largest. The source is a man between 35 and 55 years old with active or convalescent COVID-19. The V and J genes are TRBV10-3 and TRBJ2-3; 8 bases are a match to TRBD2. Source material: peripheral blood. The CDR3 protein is CAITGERLAGNTDTQYF. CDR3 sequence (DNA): TGTGCCATCACAGGGGAACGTTTAGCGGGGAACACAGATACGCAGTATTTT.